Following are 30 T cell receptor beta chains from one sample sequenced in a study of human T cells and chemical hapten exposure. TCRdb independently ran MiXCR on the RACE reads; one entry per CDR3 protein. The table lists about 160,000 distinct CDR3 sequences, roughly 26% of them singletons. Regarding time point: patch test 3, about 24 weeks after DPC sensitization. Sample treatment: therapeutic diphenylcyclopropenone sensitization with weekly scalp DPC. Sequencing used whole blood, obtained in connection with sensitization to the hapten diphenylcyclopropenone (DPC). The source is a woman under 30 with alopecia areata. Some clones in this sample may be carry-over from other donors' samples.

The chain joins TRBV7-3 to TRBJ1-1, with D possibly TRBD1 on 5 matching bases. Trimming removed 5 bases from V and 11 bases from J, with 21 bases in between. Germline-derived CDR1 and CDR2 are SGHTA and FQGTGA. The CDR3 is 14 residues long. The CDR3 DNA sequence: TGTGCCAGCAGCAAAGGGGACGGGCCCTCCAGGGCTTTCTTT. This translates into CASSKGDGPSRAFF.

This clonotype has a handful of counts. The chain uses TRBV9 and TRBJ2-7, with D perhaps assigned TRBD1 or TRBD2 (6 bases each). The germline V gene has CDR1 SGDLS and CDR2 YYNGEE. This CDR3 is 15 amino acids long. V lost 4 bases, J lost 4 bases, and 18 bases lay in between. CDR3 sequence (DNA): TGTGCCAGCAGCCCCCACGCGGAGGGGGGATACGAGCAGTACTTC. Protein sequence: CASSPHAEGGYEQYF. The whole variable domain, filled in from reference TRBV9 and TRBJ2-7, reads DSGVTQTPKHLITATGQRVTLRCSPRSGDLSVYWYQQSLDQGLQFLIQYYNGEERAKGNILERFSAQQFPDLHSELNLSSLELGDSALYFCASSPHAEGGYEQYFGPGTRLTVT.

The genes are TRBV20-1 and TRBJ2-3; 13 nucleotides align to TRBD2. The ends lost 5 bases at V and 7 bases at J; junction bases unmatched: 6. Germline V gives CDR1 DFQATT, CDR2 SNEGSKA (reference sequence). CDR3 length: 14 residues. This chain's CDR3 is CSAQLAGGQNTQYF. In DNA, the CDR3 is TGCAGTGCTCAACTAGCGGGGGGGCAAAATACGCAGTATTTT.

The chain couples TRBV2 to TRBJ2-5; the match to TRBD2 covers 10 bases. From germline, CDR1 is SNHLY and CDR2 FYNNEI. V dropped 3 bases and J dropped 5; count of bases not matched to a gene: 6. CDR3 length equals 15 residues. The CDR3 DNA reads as TGTGCCAGCAGTGAGAGGACTAGCGGCGGTGAGACCCAGTACTTC. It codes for CASSERTSGGETQYF. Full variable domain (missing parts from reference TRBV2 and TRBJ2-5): EPEVTQTPSHQVTQMGQEVILRCVPISNHLYFYWYRQILGQKVEFLVSFYNNEISEKSEIFDDQFSVERPDGSNFTLKIRSTKLEDSAMYFCASSERTSGGETQYFGPGTRLLVL.

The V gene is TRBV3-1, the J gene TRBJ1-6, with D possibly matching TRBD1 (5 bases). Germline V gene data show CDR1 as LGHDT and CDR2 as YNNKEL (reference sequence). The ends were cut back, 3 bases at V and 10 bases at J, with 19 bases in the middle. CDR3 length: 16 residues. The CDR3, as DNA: TGTGCCAGCAGCCACCTTAGGACTACCAGGGAGTCACCCCTCCACTTT. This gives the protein CASSHLRTTRESPLHF.

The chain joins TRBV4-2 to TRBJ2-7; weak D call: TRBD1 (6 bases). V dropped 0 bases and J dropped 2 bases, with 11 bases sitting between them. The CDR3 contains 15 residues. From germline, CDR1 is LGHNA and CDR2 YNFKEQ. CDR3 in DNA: TGTGCCAGCAGCCAAGAATCTCAGGGGACCTACGAGCAGTACTTC. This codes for CASSQESQGTYEQYF.

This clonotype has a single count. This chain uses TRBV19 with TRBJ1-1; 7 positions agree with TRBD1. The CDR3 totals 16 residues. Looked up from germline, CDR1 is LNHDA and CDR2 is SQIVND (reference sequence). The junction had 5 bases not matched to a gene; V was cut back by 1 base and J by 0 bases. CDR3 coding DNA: TGTGCCAGTAGTATAGGCAACAGGGGTCTGAACACTGAAGCTTTCTTT. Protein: CASSIGNRGLNTEAFF.

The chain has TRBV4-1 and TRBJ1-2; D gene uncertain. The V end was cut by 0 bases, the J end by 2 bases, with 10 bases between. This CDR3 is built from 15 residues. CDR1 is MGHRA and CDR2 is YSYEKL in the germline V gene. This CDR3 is CASSQDQAANYGYTF. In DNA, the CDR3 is TGCGCCAGCAGCCAAGATCAGGCGGCAAACTATGGCTACACCTTC.

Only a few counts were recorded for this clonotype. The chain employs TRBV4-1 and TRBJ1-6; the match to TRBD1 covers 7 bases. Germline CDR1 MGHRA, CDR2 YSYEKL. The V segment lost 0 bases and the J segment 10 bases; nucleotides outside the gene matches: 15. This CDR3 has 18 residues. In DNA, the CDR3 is TGCGCCAGCAGCCAAGATCCGAACAGGGGCATCGTAAAATCACCCCTCCACTTT. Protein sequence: CASSQDPNRGIVKSPLHF.

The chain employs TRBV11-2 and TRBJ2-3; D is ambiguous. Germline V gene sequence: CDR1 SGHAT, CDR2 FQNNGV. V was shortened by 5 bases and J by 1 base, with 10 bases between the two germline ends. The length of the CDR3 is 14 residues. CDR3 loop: CASSLRHGTDTQYF. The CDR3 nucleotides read TGTGCCAGCAGCCTCCGCCATGGCACAGATACGCAGTATTTT.

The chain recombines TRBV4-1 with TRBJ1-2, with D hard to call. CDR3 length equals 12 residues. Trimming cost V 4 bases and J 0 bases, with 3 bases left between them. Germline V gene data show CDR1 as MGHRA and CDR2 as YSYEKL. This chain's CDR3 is CASSRANYGYTF. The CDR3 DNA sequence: TGCGCCAGCAGCCGGGCTAACTATGGCTACACCTTC.

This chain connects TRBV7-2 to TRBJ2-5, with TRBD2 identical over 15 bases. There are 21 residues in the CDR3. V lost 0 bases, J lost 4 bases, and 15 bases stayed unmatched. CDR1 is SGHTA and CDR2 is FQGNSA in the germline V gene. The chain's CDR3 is CASSLASQGARTSGRVETQYF. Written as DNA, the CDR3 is TGTGCCAGCAGCTTAGCCTCACAGGGGGCGCGGACTAGCGGGAGGGTAGAGACCCAGTACTTC.

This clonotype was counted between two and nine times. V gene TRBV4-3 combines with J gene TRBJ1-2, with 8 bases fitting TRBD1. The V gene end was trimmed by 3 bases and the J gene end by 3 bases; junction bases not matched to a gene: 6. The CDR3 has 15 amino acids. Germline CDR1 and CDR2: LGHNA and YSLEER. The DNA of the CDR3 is TGCGCCAGCAGCCACGACAGGGGTTTCGACTATGGCTACACCTTC. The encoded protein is CASSHDRGFDYGYTF.

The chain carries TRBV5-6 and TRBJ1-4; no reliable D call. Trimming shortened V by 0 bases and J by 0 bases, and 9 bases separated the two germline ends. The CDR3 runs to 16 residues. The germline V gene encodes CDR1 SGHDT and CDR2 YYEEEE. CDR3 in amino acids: CASSLVRIATNEKLFF. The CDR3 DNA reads TGTGCCAGCAGCTTGGTGAGGATTGCAACTAATGAAAAACTGTTTTTT.

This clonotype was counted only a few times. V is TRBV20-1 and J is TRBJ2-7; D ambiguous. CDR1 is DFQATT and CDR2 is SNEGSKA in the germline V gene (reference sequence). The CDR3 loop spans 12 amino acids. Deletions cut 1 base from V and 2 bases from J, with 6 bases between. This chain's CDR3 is CSARGTAYEQYF. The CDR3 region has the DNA TGCAGTGCTAGAGGGACGGCCTACGAGCAGTACTTC.

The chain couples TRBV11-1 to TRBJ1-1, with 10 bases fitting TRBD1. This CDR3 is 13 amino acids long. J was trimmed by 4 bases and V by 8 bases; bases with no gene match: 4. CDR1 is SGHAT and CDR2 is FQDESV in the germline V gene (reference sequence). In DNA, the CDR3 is TGTGCCAGCGAGGGACAGGGGAGCACTGAAGCTTTCTTT. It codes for CASEGQGSTEAFF.

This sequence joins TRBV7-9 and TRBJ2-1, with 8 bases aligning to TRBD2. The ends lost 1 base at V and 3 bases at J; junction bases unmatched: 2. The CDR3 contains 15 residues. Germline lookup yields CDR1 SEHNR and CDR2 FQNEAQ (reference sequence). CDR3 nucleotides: TGTGCCAGCAGCTTAGACGGGGGGGTCTACAATGAGCAGTTCTTC. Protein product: CASSLDGGVYNEQFF.

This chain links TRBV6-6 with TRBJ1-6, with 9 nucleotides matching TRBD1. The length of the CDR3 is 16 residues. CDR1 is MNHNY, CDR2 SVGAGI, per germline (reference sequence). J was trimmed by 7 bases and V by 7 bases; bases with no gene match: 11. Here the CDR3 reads CASNLKGQGLNSPLHF. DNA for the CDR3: TGTGCCAGCAACCTCAAGGGACAGGGCTTAAATTCACCCCTCCACTTT.

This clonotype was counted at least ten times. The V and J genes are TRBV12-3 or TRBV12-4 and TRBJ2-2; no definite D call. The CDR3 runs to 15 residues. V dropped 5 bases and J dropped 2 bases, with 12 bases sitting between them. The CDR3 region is CASSPPPVNTGELFF. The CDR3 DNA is TGTGCCAGCAGTCCCCCCCCCGTAAACACCGGGGAGCTGTTTTTT.

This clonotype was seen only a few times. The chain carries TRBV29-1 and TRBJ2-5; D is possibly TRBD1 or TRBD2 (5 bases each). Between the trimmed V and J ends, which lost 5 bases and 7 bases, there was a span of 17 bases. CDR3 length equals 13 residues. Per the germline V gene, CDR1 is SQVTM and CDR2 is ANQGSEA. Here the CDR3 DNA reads TGCAGCGTTTCCCCCGGCCGTGGGGGGACCCAGTACTTC. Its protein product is CSVSPGRGGTQYF.

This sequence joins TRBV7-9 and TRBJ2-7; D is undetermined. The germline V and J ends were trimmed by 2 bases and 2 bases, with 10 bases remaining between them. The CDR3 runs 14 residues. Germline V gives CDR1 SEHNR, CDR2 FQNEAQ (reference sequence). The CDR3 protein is CASSLYSPTYEQYF. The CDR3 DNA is TGTGCCAGCAGCTTATACAGCCCAACCTACGAGCAGTACTTC.

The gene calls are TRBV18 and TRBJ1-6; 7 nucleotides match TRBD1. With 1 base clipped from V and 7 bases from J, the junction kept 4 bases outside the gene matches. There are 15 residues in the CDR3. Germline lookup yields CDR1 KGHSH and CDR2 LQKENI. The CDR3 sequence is CASSPHDRVNSPLHF. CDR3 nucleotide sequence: TGTGCCAGCTCACCACATGACAGGGTGAATTCACCCCTCCACTTT. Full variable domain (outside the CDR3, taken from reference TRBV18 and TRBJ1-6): NAGVMQNPRHLVRRRGQEARLRCSPMKGHSHVYWYRQLPEEGLKFMVYLQKENIIDESGMPKERFSAEFPKEGPSILRIQQVVRGDSAAYFCASSPHDRVNSPLHFGNGTRLTVT.

The CDR3 nucleotides are TGTGCCAGCTCATCGAATTCCGGGACAGAAACTGAAGCTTTCTTT. Translation: CASSSNSGTETEAFF. The J gene is TRBJ1-1, the V gene TRBV18, with 7 positions matching TRBD1. Trimming removed 5 bases from V and 5 bases from J; junction bases left unmatched: 11. This CDR3 is built from 15 residues. CDR1 is KGHSH, CDR2 LQKENI, per germline.

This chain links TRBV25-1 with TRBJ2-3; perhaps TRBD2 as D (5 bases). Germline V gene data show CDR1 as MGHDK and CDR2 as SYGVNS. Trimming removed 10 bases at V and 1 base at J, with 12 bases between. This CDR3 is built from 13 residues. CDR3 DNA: TGTGCCACCTTCCTTAGCGGCACAGATACGCAGTATTTT. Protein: CATFLSGTDTQYF.

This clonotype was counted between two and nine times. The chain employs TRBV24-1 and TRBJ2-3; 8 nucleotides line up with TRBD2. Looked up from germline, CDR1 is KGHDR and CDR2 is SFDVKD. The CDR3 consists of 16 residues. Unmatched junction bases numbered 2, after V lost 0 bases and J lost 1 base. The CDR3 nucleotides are TGTGCCACCAGTGATTTGTCAGCGGGGGGCACAGATACGCAGTATTTT. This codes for CATSDLSAGGTDTQYF.

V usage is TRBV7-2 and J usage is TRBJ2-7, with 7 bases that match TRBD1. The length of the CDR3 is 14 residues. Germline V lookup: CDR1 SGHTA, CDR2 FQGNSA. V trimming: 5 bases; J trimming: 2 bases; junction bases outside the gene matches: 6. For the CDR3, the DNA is TGTGCCAGCAGCATAAGACAGGGCCCCTACGAGCAGTACTTC. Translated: CASSIRQGPYEQYF.

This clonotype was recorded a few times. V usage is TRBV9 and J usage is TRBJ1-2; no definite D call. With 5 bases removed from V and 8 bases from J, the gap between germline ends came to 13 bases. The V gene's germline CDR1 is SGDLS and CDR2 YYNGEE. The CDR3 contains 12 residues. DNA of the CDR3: TGTGCCAGCAGAAGTCGGGAGGAGGGCTACACCTTC. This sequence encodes CASRSREEGYTF.

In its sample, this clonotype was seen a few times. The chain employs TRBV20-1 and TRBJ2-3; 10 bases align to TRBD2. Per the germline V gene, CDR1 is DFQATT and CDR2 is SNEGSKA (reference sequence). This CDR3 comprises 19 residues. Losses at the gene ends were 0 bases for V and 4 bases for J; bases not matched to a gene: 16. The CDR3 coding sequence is TGCAGTGCTAGAGATCATAGAGCGGGAGGGCCCCCGCGGGCAGATACGCAGTATTTT. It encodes CSARDHRAGGPPRADTQYF.

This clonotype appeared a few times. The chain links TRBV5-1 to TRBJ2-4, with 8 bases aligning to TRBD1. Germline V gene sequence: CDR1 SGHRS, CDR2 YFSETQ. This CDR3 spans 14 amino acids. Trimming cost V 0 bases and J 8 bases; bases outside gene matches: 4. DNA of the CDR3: TGCGCCAGCAGCTTGGGGCAGGGGGCCGACATTCAGTACTTC. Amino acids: CASSLGQGADIQYF.

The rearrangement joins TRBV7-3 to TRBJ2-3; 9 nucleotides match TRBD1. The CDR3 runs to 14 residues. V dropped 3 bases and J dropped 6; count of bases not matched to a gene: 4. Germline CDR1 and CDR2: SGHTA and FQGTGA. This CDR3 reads CASSLGQGGDTQYF. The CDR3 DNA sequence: TGTGCCAGCAGCTTGGGACAGGGAGGGGATACGCAGTATTTT.